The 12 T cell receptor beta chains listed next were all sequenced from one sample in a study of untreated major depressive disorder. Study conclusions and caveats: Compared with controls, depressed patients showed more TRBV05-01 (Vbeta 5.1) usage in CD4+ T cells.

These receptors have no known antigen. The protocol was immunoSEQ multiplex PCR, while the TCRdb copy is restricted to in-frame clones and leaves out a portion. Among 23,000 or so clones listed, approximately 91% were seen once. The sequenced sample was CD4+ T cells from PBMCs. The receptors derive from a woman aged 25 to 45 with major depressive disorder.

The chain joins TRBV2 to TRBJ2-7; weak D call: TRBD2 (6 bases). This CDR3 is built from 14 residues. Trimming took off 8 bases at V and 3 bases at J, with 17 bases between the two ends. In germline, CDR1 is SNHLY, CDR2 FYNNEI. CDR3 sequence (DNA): TGTGCCAGCCGGCGTAGCGGCCTTCTCTACGAGCAGTACTTC. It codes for CASRRSGLLYEQYF.

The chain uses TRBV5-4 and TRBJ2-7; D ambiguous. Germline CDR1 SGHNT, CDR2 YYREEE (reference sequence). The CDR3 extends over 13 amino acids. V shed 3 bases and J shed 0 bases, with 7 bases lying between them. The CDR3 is CASSSGSSYEQYF. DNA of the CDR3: TGTGCCAGCAGCTCCGGGTCCTCCTACGAGCAGTACTTC.

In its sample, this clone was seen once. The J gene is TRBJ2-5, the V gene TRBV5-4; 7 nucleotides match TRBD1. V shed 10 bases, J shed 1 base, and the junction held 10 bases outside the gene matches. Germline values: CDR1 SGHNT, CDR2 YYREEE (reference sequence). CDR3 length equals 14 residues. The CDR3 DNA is TGTGCCTTGGGTCGGCAGGGGGTCCAAGAGACCCAGTACTTC. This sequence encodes CALGRQGVQETQYF.

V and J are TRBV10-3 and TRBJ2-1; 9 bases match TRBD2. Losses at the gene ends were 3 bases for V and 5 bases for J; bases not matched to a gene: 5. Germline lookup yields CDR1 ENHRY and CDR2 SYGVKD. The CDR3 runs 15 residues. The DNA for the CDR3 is TGTGCCATCAGTGATGCGGGAGGGACGCACAATGAGCAGTTCTTC. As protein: CAISDAGGTHNEQFF.

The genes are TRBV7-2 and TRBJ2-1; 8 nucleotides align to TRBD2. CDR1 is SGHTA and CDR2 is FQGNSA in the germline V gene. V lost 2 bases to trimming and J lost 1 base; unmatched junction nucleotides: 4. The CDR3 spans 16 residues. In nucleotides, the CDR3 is TGTGCCAGCAGCTTAAGCGGGAGCGGGTCCTACAATGAGCAGTTCTTC. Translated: CASSLSGSGSYNEQFF.

The CDR3 DNA sequence: TGTGCCAGCAGCGTGACAGGGAACGAGCAGTACTTC. This encodes CASSVTGNEQYF. The chain employs TRBV7-9 and TRBJ2-7; 7 nucleotides agree with TRBD1. The junction had 3 bases not matched to a gene; V was cut back by 5 bases and J by 5 bases. The V gene's germline CDR1 is SEHNR and CDR2 FQNEAQ (reference sequence). The CDR3 runs to 12 residues.

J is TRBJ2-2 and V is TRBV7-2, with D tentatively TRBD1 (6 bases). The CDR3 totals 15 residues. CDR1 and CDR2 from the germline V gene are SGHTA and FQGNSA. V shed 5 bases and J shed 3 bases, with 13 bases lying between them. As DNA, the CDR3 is TGTGCCAGCAGCCCGCGGACAGAATACACCGGGGAGCTGTTTTTT. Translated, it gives CASSPRTEYTGELFF. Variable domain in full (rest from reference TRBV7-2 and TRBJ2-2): GAGVSQSPSNKVTEKGKDVELRCDPISGHTALYWYRQSLGQGLEFLIYFQGNSAPDKSGLPSDRFSAERTGGSVSTLTIQRTQQEDSAVYLCASSPRTEYTGELFFGEGSRLTVL.

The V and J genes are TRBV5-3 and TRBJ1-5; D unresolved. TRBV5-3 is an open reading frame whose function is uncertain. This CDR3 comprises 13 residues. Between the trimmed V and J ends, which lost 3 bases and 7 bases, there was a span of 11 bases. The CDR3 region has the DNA TGTGCCAGAAGCTCGGTAGGCGGACAGCCCCAGCATTTT. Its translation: CARSSVGGQPQHF.

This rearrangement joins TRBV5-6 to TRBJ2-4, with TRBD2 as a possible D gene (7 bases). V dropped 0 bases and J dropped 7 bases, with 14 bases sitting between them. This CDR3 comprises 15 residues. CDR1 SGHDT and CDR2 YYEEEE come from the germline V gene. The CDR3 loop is CASSLGYGGQNIQYF. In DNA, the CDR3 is TGTGCCAGCAGCTTGGGATACGGGGGGCAGAACATTCAGTACTTC.

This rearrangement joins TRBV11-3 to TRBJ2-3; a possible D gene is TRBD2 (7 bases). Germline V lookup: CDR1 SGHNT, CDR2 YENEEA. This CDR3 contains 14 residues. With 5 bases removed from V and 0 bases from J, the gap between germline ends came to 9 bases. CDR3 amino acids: CASSRGASTDTQYF. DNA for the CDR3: TGTGCCAGCAGCCGGGGGGCTAGCACAGATACGCAGTATTTT.

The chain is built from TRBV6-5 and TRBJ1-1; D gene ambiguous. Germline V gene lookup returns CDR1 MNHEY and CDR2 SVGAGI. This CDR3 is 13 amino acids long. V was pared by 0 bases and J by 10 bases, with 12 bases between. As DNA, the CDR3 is TGTGCCAGCAGTTACTCGACGGGGAGGTCAGCTTTCTTT. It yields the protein CASSYSTGRSAFF.

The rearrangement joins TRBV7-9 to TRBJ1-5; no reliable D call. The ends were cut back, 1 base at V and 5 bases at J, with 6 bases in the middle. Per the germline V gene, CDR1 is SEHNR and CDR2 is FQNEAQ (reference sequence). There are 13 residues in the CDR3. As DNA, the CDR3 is TGTGCCAGCAGCTTAGATAGGGATCAGCCCCAGCATTTT. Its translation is CASSLDRDQPQHF.